Shown below are 27 T cell receptor beta chains from a single sample sequenced in a study of blood T cell repertoires in COVID-19. Only in-frame clones appear in the TCRdb table, and some are missing; sequencing was by immunoSEQ multiplex PCR. Counted here are 35,000 to 50,000 clones, roughly 89% occurring once; the ten biggest clones make up just over 15%. Sequenced sample: peripheral blood. The receptors were sampled from a man aged 55-75 years with active COVID-19.

The rearrangement links TRBV5-1 to TRBJ1-6; D might be TRBD1 (6 bases). The CDR3 loop spans 15 amino acids. Per the germline V gene, CDR1 is SGHRS and CDR2 is YFSETQ. V gave up 0 bases and J gave up 7 bases, with 11 bases separating them. In DNA, the CDR3 is TGCGCCAGCAGCTTGGGGGGACAAGGAAATTCACCCCTCCACTTT. Its protein product is CASSLGGQGNSPLHF.

This clone appeared once. V usage is TRBV7-2 and J usage is TRBJ1-2; 7 bases match TRBD1. The CDR3 spans 15 residues. Germline lookup yields CDR1 SGHTA and CDR2 FQGNSA. Germline trimming cut 5 bases from V and 10 bases from J; bases unmatched to any gene: 16. Written as DNA, the CDR3 is TGTGCCAGCAGCCTCAGCCCCGAGACAGGGCTCCCCTACACCTTC. It translates to CASSLSPETGLPYTF.

This rearrangement joins TRBV9 to TRBJ2-3; no reliable D call. The CDR3 is made up of 13 amino acids. Between the trimmed V and J ends, which lost 0 bases and 0 bases, there was a span of 2 bases. CDR1 is SGDLS, CDR2 YYNGEE, per germline. The CDR3: CASSVASTDTQYF. CDR3 coding DNA: TGTGCCAGCAGCGTAGCTAGCACAGATACGCAGTATTTT.

The V call is TRBV7-2, the J call TRBJ2-7, with 10 bases aligning to TRBD2. CDR1 is SGHTA and CDR2 is FQGNSA in the germline V gene. V lost 4 bases, J lost 2 bases, and 2 bases stayed unmatched. This CDR3 comprises 14 residues. The CDR3 DNA is TGTGCCAGCAGCTCGACTAGCGGGCCCTACGAGCAGTACTTC. It specifies CASSSTSGPYEQYF.

The CDR3, as DNA: TGTGCCACCATGAAGGGACTAGCGGGCAATGAGCAGTTCTTC. Residues: CATMKGLAGNEQFF. This chain joins TRBV2 and TRBJ2-1; 12 bases match TRBD2. This CDR3 comprises 14 residues. The V segment lost 10 bases and the J segment 6 bases; nucleotides outside the gene matches: 7. Germline V lookup: CDR1 SNHLY, CDR2 FYNNEI. The variable domain in full, completed from reference TRBV2 and TRBJ2-1, reads EPEVTQTPSHQVTQMGQEVILRCVPISNHLYFYWYRQILGQKVEFLVSFYNNEISEKSEIFDDQFSVERPDGSNFTLKIRSTKLEDSAMYFCATMKGLAGNEQFFGPGTRLTVL.

The chain combines TRBV2 with TRBJ2-2; 9 nucleotides align to TRBD1. V was clipped by 7 bases and J by 2 bases; unmatched bases: 5. Germline CDR1 is SNHLY and CDR2 is FYNNEI. CDR3 size: 15 residues. The CDR3 region has the DNA TGTGCCAGCACCATACAGGGGGCCAACACCGGGGAGCTGTTTTTT. This codes for CASTIQGANTGELFF.

The chain is built from TRBV6-5 and TRBJ2-4; 9 bases fit TRBD2. Germline V gives CDR1 MNHEY, CDR2 SVGAGI. The V segment lost 6 bases and the J segment 7 bases; nucleotides outside the gene matches: 10. This CDR3 region has 15 residues. The CDR3 DNA sequence: TGTGCCAGCAGCTTCCGTAGCGGGAGAGTTAACATTCAGTACTTC. Translated: CASSFRSGRVNIQYF.

This clone was seen just once. The CDR3 sequence: CASSLDRGETGELFF. The CDR3 DNA follows: TGTGCCAGCAGCTTGGACAGGGGGGAAACCGGGGAGCTGTTTTTT. V usage is TRBV7-3 and J usage is TRBJ2-2; 10 bases are a match to TRBD1. The CDR3 totals 15 residues. CDR1 is SGHTA and CDR2 is FQGTGA in the germline V gene. J gave up 5 bases and V 3 bases, and 3 bases lay outside the gene matches. Filled out from reference TRBV7-3 and TRBJ2-2, the complete variable domain reads GAGVSQTPSNKVTEKGKYVELRCDPISGHTALYWYRQSLGQGPEFLIYFQGTGAADDSGLPNDRFFAVRPEGSVSTLKIQRTERGDSAVYLCASSLDRGETGELFFGEGSRLTVL.

This chain connects TRBV23-1 to TRBJ2-3; 8 nucleotides line up with TRBD1. TRBV23-1 is sorted into the ORF group, with uncertain function. Losses at the gene ends were 6 bases for V and 4 bases for J; bases not matched to a gene: 15. CDR3 size: 17 residues. This CDR3 is CASSRTGRIGKADTQYF. Written as DNA, the CDR3 is TGCGCCAGCAGCCGGACAGGGAGGATAGGTAAGGCAGATACGCAGTATTTT.

The chain joins TRBV7-9 to TRBJ1-2, with D tentatively TRBD1 (5 bases). CDR1 is SEHNR, CDR2 FQNEAQ, per germline (reference sequence). The CDR3 has 12 amino acids. With 6 bases removed from V and 3 bases from J, the gap between germline ends came to 8 bases. The CDR3 DNA sequence: TGTGCCAGCAGGGGGCTAGACTATGGCTACACCTTC. Its protein is CASRGLDYGYTF.

The rearrangement links TRBV18 to TRBJ2-1; 7 nucleotides line up with TRBD2. The germline gives CDR1 KGHSH, CDR2 LQKENI. There are 14 residues in the CDR3. The ends lost 3 bases at V and 3 bases at J; junction bases unmatched: 2. CDR3 bases: TGTGCCAGCTCACCCGGGACTATCTACAATGAGCAGTTCTTC. Translation gives CASSPGTIYNEQFF.

The chain recombines TRBV7-9 with TRBJ2-7; tentatively, D is TRBD2 (5 bases). There are 13 residues in the CDR3. Germline values: CDR1 SEHNR, CDR2 FQNEAQ (reference sequence). Trimming cost V 4 bases and J 0 bases, with 7 bases left between them. The CDR3 sequence is CASSSGLSYEQYF. The CDR3 DNA sequence: TGTGCCAGCAGCTCAGGACTCTCCTACGAGCAGTACTTC.

The chain joins TRBV5-6 to TRBJ2-7, with D tentatively TRBD2 (5 bases). Germline V gives CDR1 SGHDT, CDR2 YYEEEE. Trimming left V 0 bases short and J 4 bases short, with 11 bases between. The CDR3 contains 14 residues. The CDR3 bases are TGTGCCAGCAGCTTGGCCAATACGGGGTACGAGCAGTACTTC. It is translated as CASSLANTGYEQYF.

The gene calls are TRBV5-1 and TRBJ2-7; D remains unclear. The V end lost 1 base, the J end lost 0 bases, and 11 bases lay between the germline ends. CDR3 length: 15 amino acids. Germline CDR1 is SGHRS and CDR2 is YFSETQ. CDR3 DNA sequence: TGCGCCAGCAGCTTGTCCCCCCTCAGCTCCTACGAGCAGTACTTC. It yields the protein CASSLSPLSSYEQYF.

The V call is TRBV5-6, the J call TRBJ1-5, with D perhaps TRBD1 (5 bases). The ends were cut back, 4 bases at V and 6 bases at J, with 14 bases in the middle. The CDR3 is made up of 14 amino acids. In germline, CDR1 is SGHDT, CDR2 YYEEEE. This CDR3 is CASSRKGVGQPQHF. CDR3 bases: TGTGCCAGCAGCCGCAAAGGGGTGGGTCAGCCCCAGCATTTT.

The V and J genes are TRBV3-1 (or the pseudogene TRBV3-2) and TRBJ2-1; D is perhaps TRBD2 (6 bases). V lost 7 bases, J lost 7 bases, and 17 bases lay in between. CDR1 is LGHDT and CDR2 is YNNKEL in the germline V gene (reference sequence). CDR3 length equals 14 residues. The CDR3 loop is CASTHGGAENEQFF. CDR3 nucleotide sequence: TGTGCCAGCACCCACGGGGGAGCTGAAAATGAGCAGTTCTTC.

V gene TRBV6-5 combines with J gene TRBJ2-5; tentatively, D is TRBD1 (6 bases). V shed 9 bases and J shed 1 base, with 12 bases lying between them. The length of the CDR3 is 13 residues. The germline gives CDR1 MNHEY, CDR2 SVGAGI. CDR3 DNA: TGTGCCAGTCTGACAGGCTCCCAAGAGACCCAGTACTTC. Its translation is CASLTGSQETQYF.

In DNA form, the CDR3 reads TGCAGCCTGTTACAGGGACCCCTGTTGAACACTGAAGCTTTCTTT. Its translation: CSLLQGPLLNTEAFF. The chain recombines TRBV29-1 with TRBJ1-1, with D perhaps matching TRBD1 (6 bases). CDR3 length equals 15 residues. The V end lost 8 bases, the J end lost 0 bases, and 19 bases lay between the germline ends. CDR1 and CDR2 (germline): SQVTM, ANQGSEA.

In its sample, this clone was seen once. This chain connects TRBV27 to TRBJ2-7; 10 bases align to TRBD1. This CDR3 region has 19 residues. Germline V CDR1 and CDR2: MNHEY, SMNVEV (reference sequence). V gave up 6 bases and J gave up 4 bases; unmatched junction bases: 21. The DNA for the CDR3 is TGTGCCAGCAGCAAAAACCCCGGGACAGGGGCGTCCCCGGCTTACGAGCAGTACTTC. Translated, it gives CASSKNPGTGASPAYEQYF.

In nucleotides, the CDR3 is TGTGCCAGCAGTCAAGGGGGACAGGGGGCGCGGGAGACCCAGTACTTC. It is translated as CASSQGGQGARETQYF. This chain joins TRBV28 and TRBJ2-5; 12 bases are a match to TRBD1. The germline gives CDR1 MDHEN, CDR2 SYDVKM. CDR3 length equals 16 residues. Germline trimming cut 5 bases from V and 5 bases from J; bases unmatched to any gene: 9. Full variable domain (outside the CDR3, taken from reference TRBV28 and TRBJ2-5): DVKVTQSSRYLVKRTGEKVFLECVQDMDHENMFWYRQDPGLGLRLIYFSYDVKMKEKGDIPEGYSVSREKKERFSLILESASTNQTSMYLCASSQGGQGARETQYFGPGTRLLVL.

This sequence joins TRBV19 and TRBJ2-2, with 7 bases lining up with TRBD2. The V gene's germline CDR1 is LNHDA and CDR2 SQIVND (reference sequence). V was pared by 10 bases and J by 7 bases, with 18 bases of the junction left unmatched. The CDR3 covers 16 residues. The CDR3 loop reads CATLGEGRAKNGELFF. The CDR3 DNA follows: TGTGCCACCCTCGGGGAGGGCAGGGCGAAAAACGGGGAGCTGTTTTTT.

This clone was counted once. The DNA for the CDR3 is TGTGCCAGTAGTTCGGACAGGAGGGATCAGCCCCAGCATTTT. This sequence encodes CASSSDRRDQPQHF. This sequence joins TRBV19 and TRBJ1-5, with 7 bases matching TRBD1. There are 14 residues in the CDR3. The germline V gene encodes CDR1 LNHDA and CDR2 SQIVND (reference sequence). The V and J ends lost 5 bases and 5 bases, in that order; junction bases with no gene match: 6.

This chain joins TRBV7-3 and TRBJ2-1; tentatively, D is TRBD1 (6 bases). The germline V gene has CDR1 SGHTA and CDR2 FQGTGA. There are 14 residues in the CDR3. V lost 1 base and J 4 bases, leaving 8 bases between the germline ends. Here the CDR3 reads CASSLNTGYNEQFF. Written as DNA, the CDR3 is TGTGCCAGCAGCTTAAATACAGGGTACAATGAGCAGTTCTTC.

The rearrangement joins TRBV7-2 to TRBJ1-2; perhaps TRBD1 as D (6 bases). Trimming removed 4 bases from V and 4 bases from J, with 13 bases in between. Germline V gene data show CDR1 as SGHTA and CDR2 as FQGNSA. This CDR3 has 14 amino acids. The CDR3 here is CASSSRGGGYGYTF. The CDR3 region has the DNA TGTGCCAGCAGCTCCAGGGGCGGCGGCTATGGCTACACCTTC.

A single count supports this clone. The V call is TRBV4-1, the J call TRBJ1-5; TRBD1 agrees at 7 bases. The CDR3 loop spans 15 amino acids. Per the germline V gene, CDR1 is MGHRA and CDR2 is YSYEKL. Trimming cost V 5 bases and J 5 bases; bases outside gene matches: 9. CDR3 sequence: CASSYYSTGDQPQHF. CDR3 nucleotide sequence: TGCGCCAGCAGCTACTATTCCACAGGGGATCAGCCCCAGCATTTT.

This sequence joins TRBV10-3 and TRBJ1-1; 9 bases map to TRBD1. Germline V lookup: CDR1 ENHRY, CDR2 SYGVKD. V shed 2 bases, J shed 6 bases, and the junction held 4 bases outside the gene matches. The length of the CDR3 is 14 residues. The CDR3 is CAISEPTGGAEAFF. The CDR3 region has the DNA TGTGCCATCAGTGAGCCGACAGGGGGGGCTGAAGCTTTCTTT.

The gene calls are TRBV5-1 and TRBJ2-5; 9 bases are shared with TRBD2. This CDR3 spans 16 amino acids. V was clipped by 5 bases and J by 4 bases; unmatched bases: 12. Per germline, CDR1 SGHRS and CDR2 YFSETQ. This chain's CDR3 is CASRLSSGVGGETQYF. The CDR3 DNA is TGCGCCAGCAGACTCTCTAGCGGGGTAGGTGGAGAGACCCAGTACTTC.